This TCR beta chain came from a study of CD8 T cells in Susac syndrome. General study findings and limits: The study's TCR sequencing and HLA analysis drew on a certain number of individuals. That number was acknowledged as relatively small.

Concerning this clonotype itself: Its antigen remains unknown. A read error may account for a junction end that differs from germline.

Random hexamers served to reverse transcribe about 0.5 to 1 ug RNA. TCRdb fed the immunoSEQ multiplex PCR reads into MiXCR, producing one record per CDR3 protein. The profile shows 84,000 or so distinct CDR3 sequences, nearly 95% of them singletons. TEMRA cells were FACS-enriched, unlike CD8+ and CD4+ T cells, which were negatively isolated. Germline loops: CDR1 MDHEN, CDR2 SYDVKM. This CDR3 region has 14 residues. This chain uses TRBV28 with TRBJ2-7, with D perhaps TRBD2 (7 bases). The TCR was taken from a human donor with Susac syndrome. The source material was CD8+ T cells from PBMCs. CDR3 in DNA: TGTGCCAGCAGTCACCCGGGACTCCCGACCGGGGGGCACTTC. Its translation is CASSHPGLPTGGHF. The full variable domain, with the rest looked up from reference TRBV28 and TRBJ2-7, is DVKVTQSSRYLVKRTGEKVFLECVQDMDHENMFWYRQDPGLGLRLIYFSYDVKMKEKGDIPEGYSVSREKKERFSLILESASTNQTSMYLCASSHPGLPTGGHFGPGTRLTVT.